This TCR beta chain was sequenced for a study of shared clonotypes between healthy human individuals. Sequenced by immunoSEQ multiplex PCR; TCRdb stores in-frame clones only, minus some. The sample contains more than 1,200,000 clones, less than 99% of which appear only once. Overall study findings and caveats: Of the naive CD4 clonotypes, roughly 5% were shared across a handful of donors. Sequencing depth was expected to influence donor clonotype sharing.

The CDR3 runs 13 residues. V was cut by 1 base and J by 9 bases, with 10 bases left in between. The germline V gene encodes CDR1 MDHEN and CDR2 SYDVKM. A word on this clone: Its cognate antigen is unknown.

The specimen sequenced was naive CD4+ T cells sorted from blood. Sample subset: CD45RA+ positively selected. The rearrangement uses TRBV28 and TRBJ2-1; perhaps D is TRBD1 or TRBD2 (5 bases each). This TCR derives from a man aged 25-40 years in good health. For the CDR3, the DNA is TGTGCCAGCAGTTTATCGGGACCCAGTGAGCAGTTCTTC. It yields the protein CASSLSGPSEQFF.